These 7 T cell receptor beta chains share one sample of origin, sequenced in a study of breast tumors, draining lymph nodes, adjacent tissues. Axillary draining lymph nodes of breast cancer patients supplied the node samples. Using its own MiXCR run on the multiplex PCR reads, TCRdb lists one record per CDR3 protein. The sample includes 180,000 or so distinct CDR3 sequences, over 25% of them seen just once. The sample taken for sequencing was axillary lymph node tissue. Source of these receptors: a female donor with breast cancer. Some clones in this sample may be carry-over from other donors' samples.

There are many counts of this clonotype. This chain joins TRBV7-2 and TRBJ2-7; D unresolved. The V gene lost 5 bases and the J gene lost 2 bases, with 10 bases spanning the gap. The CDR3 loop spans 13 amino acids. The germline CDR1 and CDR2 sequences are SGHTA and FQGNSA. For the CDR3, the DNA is TGTGCCAGCAGCCCCACCAGGCCCTACGAGCAGTACTTC. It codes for CASSPTRPYEQYF.

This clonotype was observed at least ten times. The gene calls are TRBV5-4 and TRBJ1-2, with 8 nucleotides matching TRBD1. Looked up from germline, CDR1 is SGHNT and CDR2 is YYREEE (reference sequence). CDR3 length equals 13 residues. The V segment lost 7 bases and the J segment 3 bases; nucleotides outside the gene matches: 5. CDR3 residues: CASGLTGDYGYTF. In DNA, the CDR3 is TGTGCCAGCGGCCTGACAGGGGACTATGGCTACACCTTC.

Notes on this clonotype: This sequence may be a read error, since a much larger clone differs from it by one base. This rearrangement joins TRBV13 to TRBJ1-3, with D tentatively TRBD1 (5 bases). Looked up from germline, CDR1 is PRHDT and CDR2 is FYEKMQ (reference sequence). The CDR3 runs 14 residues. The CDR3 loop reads CASSLRGARNTTYF. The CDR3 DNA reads TGTGCCAGCAGCTTAAGAGGGGCTAGAAACACCACATATTTT.

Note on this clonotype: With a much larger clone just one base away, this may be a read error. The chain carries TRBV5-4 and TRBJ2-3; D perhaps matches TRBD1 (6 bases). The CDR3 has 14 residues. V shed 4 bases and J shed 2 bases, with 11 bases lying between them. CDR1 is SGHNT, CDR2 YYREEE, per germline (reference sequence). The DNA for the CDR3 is TGTGCCAGCAGCCGGGACACCCCCACAGATACGCAGTATTTT. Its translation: CASSRDTPTDTQYF.

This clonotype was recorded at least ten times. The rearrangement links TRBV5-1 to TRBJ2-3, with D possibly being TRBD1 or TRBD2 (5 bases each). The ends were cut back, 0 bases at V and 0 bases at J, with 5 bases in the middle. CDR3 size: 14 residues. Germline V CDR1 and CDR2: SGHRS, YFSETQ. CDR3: CASSLGDSTDTQYF. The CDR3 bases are TGCGCCAGCAGCTTGGGGGACAGCACAGATACGCAGTATTTT.

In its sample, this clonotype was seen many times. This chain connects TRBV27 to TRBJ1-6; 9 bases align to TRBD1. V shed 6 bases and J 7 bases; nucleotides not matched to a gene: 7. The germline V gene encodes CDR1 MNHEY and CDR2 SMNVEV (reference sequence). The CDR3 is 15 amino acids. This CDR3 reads CASSRPGQGNSPLHF. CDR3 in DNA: TGTGCCAGCAGCCGACCAGGACAGGGGAATTCACCCCTCCACTTT.

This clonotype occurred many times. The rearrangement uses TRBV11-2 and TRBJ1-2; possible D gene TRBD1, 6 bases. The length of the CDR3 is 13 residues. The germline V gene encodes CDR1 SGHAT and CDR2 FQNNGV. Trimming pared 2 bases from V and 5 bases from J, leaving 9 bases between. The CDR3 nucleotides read TGTGCCAGCAGCTTAACCGGACAGTATGGCTACACCTTC. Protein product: CASSLTGQYGYTF.